Presented here are 27 T cell receptor beta chains from one specimen sequenced in a study of cytomegalovirus exposure and HLA in healthy donors. Method: immunoSEQ multiplex PCR; TCRdb's copy keeps in-frame clones and lacks some. The data hold around 120,000 clones, with around 90% observed a single time. The sample comprised PBMCs. These receptors were obtained from a woman under 30 in good health and CMV-seronegative.

The V call is TRBV11-3, the J call TRBJ1-1; 9 nucleotides line up with TRBD1. There are 19 residues in the CDR3. The V segment lost 5 bases and the J segment 0 bases; nucleotides outside the gene matches: 16. Looked up from germline, CDR1 is SGHNT and CDR2 is YENEEA. The CDR3 sequence: CASSGASPGTGRMNTEAFF. The CDR3 coding sequence is TGTGCCAGCAGCGGAGCCTCCCCCGGGACAGGGAGGATGAACACTGAAGCTTTCTTT.

The chain uses TRBV5-6 and TRBJ2-7; D may be TRBD1 (6 bases). This CDR3 is built from 15 residues. Germline V gene lookup returns CDR1 SGHDT and CDR2 YYEEEE. V was trimmed by 4 bases and J by 0 bases, leaving 14 bases between them. The CDR3: CASSGRGSNSYEQYF. The CDR3, as DNA: TGTGCCAGCAGCGGCAGGGGTAGTAACTCCTACGAGCAGTACTTC.

This clone was counted a single time. V gene TRBV7-3 combines with J gene TRBJ2-2, with D tentatively TRBD1 (6 bases). Germline V gene lookup returns CDR1 SGHTA and CDR2 FQGTGA. With 9 bases removed from V and 5 bases from J, the gap between germline ends came to 13 bases. The CDR3 is 13 amino acids. This CDR3 is CASRTVLTGELFF. In DNA form, the CDR3 reads TGTGCCAGTAGGACAGTTCTTACCGGGGAGCTGTTTTTT.

The chain uses TRBV18 and TRBJ2-2; 7 bases line up with TRBD1. CDR1 and CDR2 (germline): KGHSH, LQKENI. This CDR3 region has 13 residues. V dropped 3 bases and J dropped 5; count of bases not matched to a gene: 0. CDR3 in DNA: TGTGCCAGCTCACCGGACAGGACCGGGGAGCTGTTTTTT. This translates into CASSPDRTGELFF.

The J gene is TRBJ2-2, the V gene TRBV10-3, with 8 bases fitting TRBD2. The germline V gene encodes CDR1 ENHRY and CDR2 SYGVKD. CDR3 length: 15 amino acids. After removal of 6 bases from V and 2 bases from J, the junction contained 5 bases not matched to a gene. Here the CDR3 DNA reads TGTGCCATCAGGGAGGCGGGGGGAAACACCGGGGAGCTGTTTTTT. Encoded protein: CAIREAGGNTGELFF.

The V and J genes are TRBV28 and TRBJ2-7; D remains unclear. This CDR3 contains 11 residues. Trimming shortened V by 6 bases and J by 4 bases, and 7 bases separated the two germline ends. Germline CDR1 reads MDHEN; CDR2 reads SYDVKM. The CDR3 reads CASSRRYEQYF. As DNA, the CDR3 is TGTGCCAGCAGCCGGAGATACGAGCAGTACTTC.

In this sample, this clone turned up once. The CDR3 region has the DNA TGTGCCAGCAGCTTGGCCGGGACGAACACCGGGGAGCTGTTTTTT. Protein sequence: CASSLAGTNTGELFF. The V call is TRBV5-6, the J call TRBJ2-2; TRBD2 might be the D (5 bases). Between the trimmed V and J ends, which lost 0 bases and 0 bases, there was a span of 6 bases. Per germline, CDR1 SGHDT and CDR2 YYEEEE. The CDR3 is 15 amino acids.

This chain joins TRBV6-1 and TRBJ2-2; D is possibly TRBD1 (6 bases). This CDR3 has 14 amino acids. V gave up 5 bases and J gave up 2 bases, with 9 bases separating them. The germline CDR1 and CDR2 sequences are MNHNS and SASEGT. For the CDR3, the DNA is TGTGCCAGCAGTACGACAGGAAACACCGGGGAGCTGTTTTTT. This translates into CASSTTGNTGELFF.

The rearrangement joins TRBV5-1 to TRBJ2-7; D may be TRBD1 (6 bases). The V end was cut by 4 bases, the J end by 3 bases, with 14 bases between. CDR1 and CDR2 (germline): SGHRS, YFSETQ. The CDR3 is 14 residues long. The CDR3 nucleotides are TGCGCCAGCAGCCCCGGACAGCTAAACTACGAGCAGTACTTC. This sequence encodes CASSPGQLNYEQYF.

The chain joins TRBV11-3 to TRBJ1-3; D remains ambiguous. From germline, CDR1 is SGHNT and CDR2 YENEEA. Trimming took 5 bases from V and 0 from J, leaving 5 bases between them. The CDR3 runs to 13 residues. CDR3 loop: CASSLLSGNTIYF. For the CDR3, the DNA is TGTGCCAGCAGCCTACTCTCTGGAAACACCATATATTTT.

The chain joins TRBV2 to TRBJ2-5, with D perhaps matching TRBD2 (6 bases). Between the trimmed V and J ends, which lost 0 bases and 2 bases, there was a span of 16 bases. CDR3 size: 17 residues. Germline loops: CDR1 SNHLY, CDR2 FYNNEI. CDR3 amino acids: CASSEAFLADSQETQYF. As DNA, the CDR3 is TGTGCCAGCAGTGAAGCGTTTTTAGCGGATTCTCAAGAGACCCAGTACTTC. Looking up the rest from reference TRBV2 and TRBJ2-5 gives the full variable domain: EPEVTQTPSHQVTQMGQEVILRCVPISNHLYFYWYRQILGQKVEFLVSFYNNEISEKSEIFDDQFSVERPDGSNFTLKIRSTKLEDSAMYFCASSEAFLADSQETQYFGPGTRLLVL.

J is TRBJ2-5 and V is TRBV2, with TRBD1 matching over 10 bases. Unmatched junction bases numbered 5, after V lost 4 bases and J lost 3 bases. In germline, CDR1 is SNHLY, CDR2 FYNNEI. There are 15 residues in the CDR3. The CDR3 here is CASSGPGTGEETQYF. In DNA form, the CDR3 reads TGTGCCAGCAGTGGTCCCGGGACAGGGGAAGAGACCCAGTACTTC.

With respect to this clone: Other DNA sequences within the sample encode an identical CDR3. The V call is TRBV6-5, the J call TRBJ2-5; no clear D. This CDR3 region has 13 residues. Germline CDR1 is MNHEY and CDR2 is SVGAGI. The V end was cut by 2 bases, the J end by 1 base, with 5 bases between. This CDR3 reads CASSYLSQETQYF. CDR3 nucleotide sequence: TGTGCCAGCAGTTACCTGTCCCAAGAGACCCAGTACTTC.

The chain has TRBV30 and TRBJ2-4; tentative D call: TRBD1 (6 bases). V lost 0 bases and J 8 bases, leaving 14 bases between the germline ends. Per the germline V gene, CDR1 is GTSNPN and CDR2 is SVGIG (reference sequence). The CDR3 is 14 amino acids. The CDR3 nucleotides read TGTGCCTGGAGTGTGCAGGGGTCAACTTACATTCAGTACTTC. Its protein is CAWSVQGSTYIQYF.

The chain carries TRBV2 and TRBJ1-5, with D hard to call. The germline V and J ends were trimmed by 3 bases and 4 bases, with 7 bases remaining between them. The CDR3 length is 13 residues. Germline CDR1 is SNHLY and CDR2 is FYNNEI. CDR3: CASSDWRNQPQHF. For the CDR3, the DNA is TGTGCCAGCAGTGACTGGAGGAATCAGCCCCAGCATTTT.

This clone was recorded a few times. V gene TRBV7-9 combines with J gene TRBJ2-7, with TRBD2 matching over 8 bases. Germline-derived CDR1 and CDR2 are SEHNR and FQNEAQ (reference sequence). The CDR3 contains 13 residues. V trimming: 5 bases; J trimming: 6 bases; junction bases outside the gene matches: 6. The CDR3 nucleotides read TGTGCCAGCAGCGGCCGGACTAGCTTCGAGCAGTACTTC. It is translated as CASSGRTSFEQYF.

This clone came up once. The chain joins TRBV28 to TRBJ1-5; weak D call: TRBD1 (6 bases). CDR1 is MDHEN and CDR2 is SYDVKM in the germline V gene. V gave up 6 bases and J gave up 2 bases, with 14 bases separating them. The length of the CDR3 is 15 residues. This chain's CDR3 is CASRLQGGGNQPQHF. The CDR3 DNA is TGTGCCAGCAGATTACAGGGAGGTGGCAATCAGCCCCAGCATTTT.

The CDR3 protein is CASRANYRGQGDTQYF. As DNA, the CDR3 is TGTGCCAGCAGAGCCAATTACAGGGGGCAAGGAGATACGCAGTATTTT. The chain links TRBV2 to TRBJ2-3, with 9 bases matching TRBD1. V dropped 6 bases and J dropped 5; count of bases not matched to a gene: 12. This CDR3 is 16 amino acids long. Germline V gene lookup returns CDR1 SNHLY and CDR2 FYNNEI.

The V and J genes are TRBV28 and TRBJ1-6; 7 bases align to TRBD1. J gave up 0 bases and V 2 bases, and 4 bases lay outside the gene matches. This CDR3 comprises 17 residues. Looked up from germline, CDR1 is MDHEN and CDR2 is SYDVKM. CDR3 DNA: TGTGCCAGCAGTTTAGAGGGGGCCGGCTCCTATAATTCACCCCTCCACTTT. Protein: CASSLEGAGSYNSPLHF.

This chain uses TRBV15 with TRBJ1-2; tentative D call: TRBD1 (6 bases). Looked up from germline, CDR1 is LNHNV and CDR2 is YYDKDF (reference sequence). Trimming left V 0 bases short and J 8 bases short, with 16 bases between. The CDR3 sequence is 15 residues long. CDR3 loop: CATSRDEQGGEGYTF. CDR3 sequence (DNA): TGTGCCACCAGCAGAGATGAACAGGGTGGAGAGGGCTACACCTTC.

The rearrangement joins TRBV6-1 to TRBJ1-2, with 7 positions matching TRBD1. V gave up 6 bases and J gave up 1 base; unmatched junction bases: 5. Looked up from germline, CDR1 is MNHNS and CDR2 is SASEGT. The CDR3 extends over 14 amino acids. The CDR3 sequence: CASRRTGSNYGYTF. CDR3 bases: TGTGCCAGCAGGCGGACAGGCAGTAACTATGGCTACACCTTC.

This sequence joins TRBV5-1 and TRBJ2-5; 14 positions agree with TRBD2. The CDR3 consists of 18 residues. V lost 1 base to trimming and J lost 2 bases; unmatched junction nucleotides: 7. From germline, CDR1 is SGHRS and CDR2 YFSETQ. The CDR3: CASSLRKGLAGVQETQYF. In DNA, the CDR3 is TGCGCCAGCAGCTTGAGAAAGGGACTAGCGGGAGTACAAGAGACCCAGTACTTC.

This clone was recorded a few times. V usage is TRBV12-1 and J usage is TRBJ1-1. TRBV12-1 is reported as a pseudogene. This CDR3 has 24 amino acids. In DNA form, the CDR3 reads TGTGCCAGCAGCTTCGATGTTGCCCTTAAACACCCGAAGAGGTGGGGGGACGAAGAGACTGAAGCTTTCTTT. As protein: CASSFDVALKHPKRWGDEETEAFF.

This clone has only one observation. The CDR3 sequence is CASGLNLQETQYF. The CDR3 DNA is TGTGCAAGTGGGCTAAACCTGCAAGAGACCCAGTACTTC. This chain connects TRBV18 to TRBJ2-5; D remains unclear. This CDR3 has 13 amino acids. Germline CDR1 KGHSH, CDR2 LQKENI.

The CDR3 nucleotides read TGTGCCAGCAGCTTAGCAGGGAGTCGGAACGAGCAGTACTTC. Residues: CASSLAGSRNEQYF. The genes are TRBV7-8 and TRBJ2-7, with a weak D call TRBD2 (5 bases). Germline CDR1 is SGHVS and CDR2 is FQNEAQ. V shed 0 bases and J shed 5 bases, with 11 bases lying between them. There are 14 residues in the CDR3.

The rearrangement joins TRBV6-1 to TRBJ2-7; TRBD1 aligns across 8 bases. Per the germline V gene, CDR1 is MNHNS and CDR2 is SASEGT. The CDR3 spans 15 residues. The V gene end was trimmed by 2 bases and the J gene end by 2 bases; junction bases not matched to a gene: 5. The CDR3 nucleotides read TGTGCCAGCAGTGAATCGACAGGGGTCACCTACGAGCAGTACTTC. Translating gives CASSESTGVTYEQYF.

This rearrangement joins TRBV7-9 to TRBJ2-7; D unresolved. Germline CDR1 reads SEHNR; CDR2 reads FQNEAQ (reference sequence). V lost 4 bases and J lost 0, with 7 bases in between. This CDR3 has 13 residues. The CDR3 loop is CASSSVSSYEQYF. The CDR3 DNA reads as TGTGCCAGCAGCTCCGTCAGCTCCTACGAGCAGTACTTC.